These T cell receptor beta chains were read from a single sample in a study of T cell clonotyping in hematopoietic cell transplantation. Here immunoSEQ multiplex PCR was the method, and the copy in TCRdb shows in-frame clones only, minus some. The table has about 15,000 clones, roughly 70% seen once; the top ten hold 8.5% to 9.5%. The sample comprised peripheral blood mononuclear cells. The receptor source for this set is an older woman in good health. Some clones in this sample may be carry-over from other donors' samples. Each CDR3 is given with its conserved first and last residue. The D gene is left open where the match is weak. Clone sizes are given selectively: once, few, many, or a class where the clone is expanded.

j_call d_call clone_size v_call cdr3_nt cdr3_aa
TRBJ1-1 NA few TRBV30 TGTGCCTGGAGAGACCGCGCCCGGAGCCGCGCCACTGAAGCTTTCTTT CAWRDRARSRATEAFF
TRBJ1-1 NA NA TRBV7-8 TGTGCCAGCAGCAGCTTAGGGGAGCGGGGAATGAGGGCTGAAGCTTTCTTT CASSSLGERGMRAEAFF
TRBJ2-7 NA NA TRBV4-2 TGTGCCAGCAGCCAAGAGGGCCAGGGTCTCTACGAGCAGTACTTC CASSQEGQGLYEQYF
TRBJ1-6 TRBD1 NA TRBV5-4 TGTGCCAGCAGCTTCTCAGGGACAGGGATCTCACCCCTCCACTTT CASSFSGTGISPLHF
TRBJ1-1 NA NA TRBV29-1 TGCAGCGTTGAAGGGGGGGGAGACACTGAAGCTTTCTTT CSVEGGGDTEAFF
TRBJ2-1 NA NA TRBV25-1 TGTGCCAGCAGCGGGCTGGGGCAGGGGCCCAATGAGCAGTTCTTC CASSGLGQGPNEQFF
TRBJ2-7 TRBD1 few TRBV5-1 TGCGCCAGCAGCTCCGACAGGGGGCTTGAGCAGTACTTC CASSSDRGLEQYF
TRBJ2-7 TRBD2 NA TRBV6-5 TGTGCCGGCAGTTACAAGGGAGGGCAGGAGCAGTACTTC CAGSYKGGQEQYF
TRBJ1-5 NA NA TRBV6-5 TGTGCCAGCAGCCCACAGAGCTATAGCAATCAGCCCCAGCATTTT CASSPQSYSNQPQHF
TRBJ1-5 NA NA TRBV19 TGTGCCAGTAGTATCGGCAGGGTGAGCAATCAGCCCCAGCATTTT CASSIGRVSNQPQHF
TRBJ2-5 NA NA TRBV5-1 TGCGCCAGCACCTCAGACTCACAAGAGACCCAGTACTTC CASTSDSQETQYF
TRBJ1-4 NA NA TRBV7-2 TGTGCCAGCAGCTTGCAGGGGAATAGGGAAAAACTGTTTTTT CASSLQGNREKLFF
TRBJ1-4 TRBD1 NA TRBV5-1 TGCGCCAGCAGCCCGACAGGGTTAAATGAAAAACTGTTTTTT CASSPTGLNEKLFF
TRBJ1-2 TRBD1 once TRBV5-1 TGCGCCAGCAGCCCGGGGGCCGGGACAGGGGGCAGTTTTGGCTACACCTTC CASSPGAGTGGSFGYTF
TRBJ1-2 NA few TRBV4-3 TGCGCCAGCAGCCGGGGGAGCTATGGCTACACCTTC CASSRGSYGYTF
TRBJ1-5 NA NA TRBV6-6 TGTGCCAGCAGTTTCACAGCTGGGACTCAGCCCCAGCATTTT CASSFTAGTQPQHF
TRBJ2-7 NA NA TRBV28 TGTGCCAGCAGACCGGACAGTTACGAGCAGTACTTC CASRPDSYEQYF
TRBJ2-5 NA once TRBV30 TGTGCCTGGGCATCCTGGGGGGAGACCCAGTACTTC CAWASWGETQYF
TRBJ1-1 TRBD1 NA TRBV7-2 TGTGCCAGCAGCTTATGGGCAGGGGGAATGAACACTGAAGCTTTCTTT CASSLWAGGMNTEAFF
TRBJ2-1 NA NA TRBV27 TGTGCCAGCAGTCGGCCAGCGGACCAGGCGTTGGATGAGCAGTTCTTC CASSRPADQALDEQFF
TRBJ2-5 NA NA TRBV15 TGTGCCACCAGCAGAGGAAAAGAGACCCAGTACTTC CATSRGKETQYF
TRBJ2-7 NA NA TRBV4-1 TGCGCCAGCAGCCATACATGGGAGACAGTGCACTACGAGCAGTACTTC CASSHTWETVHYEQYF
TRBJ2-3 TRBD2 NA TRBV28 TGTGCCAGCTGGGAAGCGGGGACGGGTACAGATACGCAGTATTTT CASWEAGTGTDTQYF
TRBJ2-1 TRBD2 NA TRBV9 TGTGCCAGCAGCTCCGGTGGGAGCGGGGGATACAATGAGCAGTTCTTC CASSSGGSGGYNEQFF
TRBJ2-3 NA NA TRBV27 TGTGCCAGCAGTCCAGGGGAGGGATTTAGCACAGATACGCAGTATTTT CASSPGEGFSTDTQYF
TRBJ1-5 NA few TRBV28 TGTGCCAGCAGGTCACAGGGCGGGGGAGACCAGCCCCAGCATTTT CASRSQGGGDQPQHF
TRBJ2-3 TRBD1 NA TRBV6-5 TGTGCCAGCAGACAGCTCCAGGGGGCGGATACGCAGTATTTT CASRQLQGADTQYF
TRBJ2-7 NA few TRBV10-3 TGTGCCATCAGTGGGGAAGGGGGGGGGACCTACGAGCAGTACTTC CAISGEGGGTYEQYF
TRBJ2-3 TRBD2 once TRBV30 TGTGCCTGGAGTGATAGCGGGGTTAGCACAGATACGCAGTATTTT CAWSDSGVSTDTQYF
TRBJ2-1 NA few TRBV7-2 TGTGCCAGCAGCCTCGTCGGGGTTGAGCAGTTCTTC CASSLVGVEQFF
TRBJ1-5 NA NA TRBV28 TGTGCCAGCAGTGCCGGGAAGTCTAATCAGCCCCAGCATTTT CASSAGKSNQPQHF
TRBJ2-1 TRBD2 once TRBV29-1 TGCAGCGTTGTGGGGACTAGCGGGGCGAATGAGCAGTTCTTC CSVVGTSGANEQFF
TRBJ1-1 NA NA TRBV29-1 TGCAGCGTTGCCCGACTCGGAGAGAACACTGAAGCTTTCTTT CSVARLGENTEAFF
TRBJ1-2 TRBD1 few TRBV14 TGTGCCAGCAGCCAAGGACAGGGGCTTGAACATGGCTACACCTTC CASSQGQGLEHGYTF
TRBJ1-2 NA NA TRBV28 TGTGCCAGCAGAATAGGTGGGAGCTATGGCTACACCTTC CASRIGGSYGYTF
TRBJ2-2 NA NA TRBV29-1 TGCAGCGCTTCCGGGGGTTATAACACCGGGGAGCTGTTTTTT CSASGGYNTGELFF
TRBJ1-3 NA NA TRBV5-6 TGTGCCAGCAGCCCTTCACGACACAGGGTGAACACCATATATTTT CASSPSRHRVNTIYF
TRBJ2-7 TRBD1 NA TRBV7-2 TGTGCCAGCAGCTTATTGGGACAGGGTTTCGAGCAGTACTTC CASSLLGQGFEQYF
TRBJ2-1 TRBD2 NA TRBV4-3 TGCGCCAGCAGCCCCAGCGGGGGGGCCTACAATGAGCAGTTCTTC CASSPSGGAYNEQFF
TRBJ2-7 NA NA TRBV5-1 TGCGCCAGCAGGTCGACTGAATACGAGCAGTACTTC CASRSTEYEQYF